These T cell receptor beta chains were read from a single sample in a study of regulatory T cells in long-lasting Graves disease. MiXCR, run by TCRdb on the multiplex PCR reads, gives a single entry per CDR3 protein. The sample records 300,000 to 500,000 distinct CDR3 sequences, roughly 20% being singletons. This specimen was peripheral blood mononuclear cells (PBMCs), taken when the disease was refractory, from a patient treated with antithyroid drugs. These receptors came from a female donor with Graves disease. Each CDR3 is given with its conserved first and last residue. The D gene is left open where the match is weak. Only part of the rows carry a size: once, few, many, or a class if the clone is expanded.

len: 11; j_gene: TRBJ1-1; d_gene: .; abundance: many; v_gene: TRBV29-1; CDR3aa: CSVRLSTEAFF; CDR3nt: TGCAGCGTTCGTCTCAGCACTGAAGCTTTCTTT
len: 14; j_gene: TRBJ2-7; d_gene: .; abundance: .; v_gene: TRBV6-2/TRBV6-3; CDR3aa: CASSFGQGTYEQYF; CDR3nt: TGTGCCAGCAGTTTCGGGCAGGGTACCTACGAGCAGTACTTC
len: 16; j_gene: TRBJ2-1; d_gene: TRBD1; abundance: .; v_gene: TRBV18; CDR3aa: CASSPPGQGAYNEQFF; CDR3nt: TGTGCCAGCTCACCACCGGGACAGGGGGCTTACAATGAGCAGTTCTTC
len: 16; j_gene: TRBJ1-5; d_gene: .; abundance: many; v_gene: TRBV6-5; CDR3aa: CASSYLPGTVNQPQHF; CDR3nt: TGTGCCAGCAGTTACCTCCCCGGGACGGTAAATCAGCCCCAGCATTTT
len: 17; j_gene: TRBJ1-1; d_gene: .; abundance: .; v_gene: TRBV11-1; CDR3aa: CASSLAQGSQFFTEAFF; CDR3nt: TGTGCCAGCAGCTTAGCCCAGGGCAGTCAGTTTTTCACTGAAGCTTTCTTT
len: 14; j_gene: TRBJ1-1; d_gene: TRBD1; abundance: .; v_gene: TRBV28; CDR3aa: CASSPRGAGGKAFF; CDR3nt: TGTGCCAGCAGCCCCCGGGGGGCAGGGGGGAAAGCTTTCTTT
len: 14; j_gene: TRBJ2-5; d_gene: TRBD1; abundance: .; v_gene: TRBV28; CDR3aa: CASSLETGDETQYF; CDR3nt: TGTGCCAGCAGTTTAGAAACAGGGGACGAGACCCAGTACTTC
len: 18; j_gene: TRBJ2-2; d_gene: TRBD2; abundance: once; v_gene: TRBV9; CDR3aa: CASSTSPGLAGNTGELFF; CDR3nt: TGTGCCAGCAGCACCAGCCCGGGACTAGCGGGGAACACCGGGGAGCTGTTTTTT
len: 17; j_gene: TRBJ1-2; d_gene: TRBD1; abundance: many; v_gene: TRBV2; CDR3aa: CASSAPPPQGSTGGYTF; CDR3nt: TGTGCCAGCAGTGCCCCACCACCACAGGGGTCGACGGGGGGCTACACCTTC
len: 15; j_gene: TRBJ2-3; d_gene: TRBD2; abundance: .; v_gene: TRBV7-3; CDR3aa: CASSPSGSTTDTQYF; CDR3nt: TGTGCCAGCAGCCCCAGCGGGAGTACGACAGATACGCAGTATTTT
len: 12; j_gene: TRBJ2-7; d_gene: TRBD1; abundance: few; v_gene: TRBV30; CDR3aa: CAWGDRVHEQYF; CDR3nt: TGTGCCTGGGGAGACAGGGTCCACGAGCAGTACTTC
len: 21; j_gene: TRBJ2-7; d_gene: TRBD2; abundance: many; v_gene: TRBV10-3; CDR3aa: CAISESPSGLAGGRSSYEQYF; CDR3nt: TGTGCCATCAGTGAGTCTCCCTCGGGACTAGCGGGAGGACGTAGCTCCTACGAGCAGTACTTC
len: 13; j_gene: TRBJ2-4; d_gene: .; abundance: .; v_gene: TRBV29-1; CDR3aa: CSVGAGIGSIQYF; CDR3nt: TGCAGCGTTGGTGCGGGTATCGGGAGCATTCAGTACTTC
len: 15; j_gene: TRBJ2-7; d_gene: .; abundance: .; v_gene: TRBV4-3; CDR3aa: CASSQASGGLYEQYF; CDR3nt: TGCGCCAGCAGCCAAGCAAGCGGAGGGCTCTACGAGCAGTACTTC
len: 12; j_gene: TRBJ1-1; d_gene: TRBD1; abundance: .; v_gene: TRBV6-2/TRBV6-3; CDR3aa: CATTGVYTEAFF; CDR3nt: TGTGCCACTACAGGGGTTTACACTGAAGCTTTCTTT
len: 15; j_gene: TRBJ1-1; d_gene: .; abundance: .; v_gene: TRBV18; CDR3aa: CASSPLPGRNTEAFF; CDR3nt: TGTGCCAGCTCACCACTTCCAGGGCGCAACACTGAAGCTTTCTTT
len: 13; j_gene: TRBJ1-1; d_gene: .; abundance: many; v_gene: TRBV6-1; CDR3aa: CASSAEGVTEAFF; CDR3nt: TGTGCCAGCAGCGCAGAAGGGGTTACTGAAGCTTTCTTT
len: 15; j_gene: TRBJ2-1; d_gene: .; abundance: .; v_gene: TRBV28; CDR3aa: CASSLTSRAHNEQFF; CDR3nt: TGTGCCAGCAGTCTAACCTCTAGGGCACACAATGAGCAGTTCTTC
len: 13; j_gene: TRBJ2-7; d_gene: .; abundance: many; v_gene: TRBV27; CDR3aa: CASRLDGAYEQYF; CDR3nt: TGTGCCAGCAGACTTGACGGGGCCTACGAGCAGTACTTC
len: 15; j_gene: TRBJ2-7; d_gene: .; abundance: .; v_gene: TRBV7-6; CDR3aa: CASSLMASSSYEQYF; CDR3nt: TGTGCCAGCAGCTTAATGGCCTCCAGCTCCTACGAGCAGTACTTC
len: 19; j_gene: TRBJ2-4; d_gene: TRBD1; abundance: few; v_gene: TRBV20-1; CDR3aa: CSARKLLRDSPAGENIQYF; CDR3nt: TGCAGTGCAAGGAAGCTCTTAAGGGACAGCCCGGCTGGAGAGAACATTCAGTACTTC
len: 12; j_gene: TRBJ2-5; d_gene: .; abundance: .; v_gene: TRBV29-1; CDR3aa: CSVEYGEETQYF; CDR3nt: TGCAGCGTTGAATACGGGGAAGAGACCCAGTACTTC